This TCR beta chain was recovered during a study of T cell responses to AZD1222 COVID-19 vaccine (dated by TCRdb to the early 2020s). Notes on the research overall: A total of approximately 230 trial participants underwent TCR sequencing, of whom about 210 received two doses of AZD1222 and about 25 received two doses of the MenACWY control vaccine. Trial participants were enrolled into age subgroups of 18-55, 56-69 and 70-plus years, which contained about 150, 28 and 57 TCR-sequenced participants, respectively.

What the study reported, not specific to this receptor: Because no samples from the day 14 peak response were available, repertoires could be characterized only after the peak T cell response. Participants were mostly white British and included more females than males, and it was suggested by the authors that clonal diversity may have been underestimated. After two AZD1222 doses, spike-specific TCR breadth and depth were significantly higher than at day 0 and than in MenACWY recipients. Conclusions about previously exposed vaccinees were limited because only a handful of AZD1222 recipients were SARS-CoV-2 seropositive at baseline. Reportedly, close to half of the unique spike-specific TCRs recognized epitopes lying outside the regions that are mutated in the B.1.351 and B.1.1.7 variants. Vaccine-associated CD4 TCRs spanned the whole spike protein, with dominant responses in regions 160-218 and 743-854. In the small 56-69-year group, the increase in depth fell short of significance, most likely because of low power.

The CDR3 regions of human TCRbeta chains were analyzed by immunosequencing. The paper's processing steps were these. TCRs in the repertoires were matched against a reference library of SARS-CoV-2-specific TCRs that had been generated with the MIRA antigen-specificity platform. Breadth was defined as the fraction of unique TCRs that were SARS-CoV-2-associated, and depth was defined as the fraction of total T cells that were SARS-CoV-2-associated. Using the MIRA data, each spike-specific TCR was mapped to the spike region that the TCR reacts to and placed in a CD4 or CD8 class. Log10-transformed breadth and depth values were compared by one-way ANOVA with Sidak's multiple comparisons tests. Imported from immuneACCESS, the table was reduced by TCRdb to in-frame sequences with V and J called. These copies leave out some clones; in studies compared against another copy, an unresolved V gene accounts for under half, and the cause of the remainder is not known. V and J calls and clone size are those listed in that table; D and trimming were worked out from the DNA. The sample includes 190,000 or so clones, with roughly nine tenths observed a single time. Together, the top ten hold around 3.5% of the sample.

What the time point label conveys for this sample: about 28 days (+/-7) after the second vaccine dose. Because spike-specific TCR depth and breadth did not differ between the two schedules, AZD1222 recipients who got a second dose at roughly 4 weeks were pooled with those who got a second dose at roughly 12 weeks. Vaccinee samples were obtained from the UK trials COV001 and COV002, which included a single-blind randomized controlled phase 2/3 trial of AZD1222 (ChAdOx1 nCoV-19) in healthy adults. For TCRbeta chain sequencing, PBMC samples from trial participants were taken at day 0 and at day 28 after the second dose. This clone was counted once. It has no known antigen specificity. The record has no base qualities; no much larger clone is one base away. The sequence came from an adult who received the AZD1222 COVID-19 vaccine. This specimen consisted of peripheral blood, obtained 28 days after the second AZD1222 dose.

The sequenced DNA is TGCGCCAGCAGGGACGTGGGATCCTCTGGAAACACCATATATTTT. It specifies CASRDVGSSGNTIYF. The V gene is TRBV5-1 and the J gene is TRBJ1-3; the D gene identity is not certain. From a lookup of the germline V gene, CDR1 and CDR2 are SGHRS and YFSETQ. V is shortened by 5 bases, J by 0 bases, and the region joining them spans 12 bases. Its CDR3 holds 15 amino acids, cysteine through phenylalanine. Here the CDR3 DNA is all that survives: 45 bases in frame from base 1. The full variable domain, with segments outside the CDR3 supplied by the reference TRBV5-1 and TRBJ1-3 proteins, appears as KAGVTQTPRYLIKTRGQQVTLSCSPISGHRSVSWYQQTPGQGLQFLFEYFSETQRNKGNFPGRFSGRQFSNSRSEMNVSTLELGDSALYLCASRDVGSSGNTIYFGEGSWLTVV.